One and the same sample provided the 11 T cell receptor beta chains below, sequenced in a study of beta chain features in type 1 diabetes. Findings of the study overall: TCRB CDR3s from Type 1 diabetes patients were moderately but significantly shorter in all four CD4+ subsets.

No antigens are known for them. The entirety of the isolated RNA underwent reverse transcription, so expressed TCRB transcripts were sequenced. Here immunoSEQ multiplex PCR was the method, and the copy in TCRdb shows in-frame clones only, minus some. This table holds about 150,000 clones, 9% to 12% found once. Sequenced input: central memory CD4+ T cells from blood. The receptors were sampled from a man aged 25 to 45 with type 1 diabetes.

In this sample, this clone turned up a few times. The gene calls are TRBV7-2 and TRBJ2-7, with 10 bases aligning to TRBD2. V lost 5 bases, J lost 0 bases, and 7 bases stayed unmatched. This CDR3 has 16 amino acids. In germline, CDR1 is SGHTA, CDR2 FQGNSA. The CDR3 protein is CASSPTSGTLSYEQYF. The CDR3 DNA reads as TGTGCCAGCAGCCCAACTAGCGGGACACTCTCCTACGAGCAGTACTTC.

V and J are TRBV7-2 and TRBJ2-6; 8 nucleotides match TRBD1. There are 18 residues in the CDR3. CDR1 is SGHTA and CDR2 is FQGNSA in the germline V gene. V shed 5 bases, J shed 0 bases, and the junction held 9 bases outside the gene matches. The CDR3 sequence: CASSPRTGRTSGANVLTF. CDR3 coding DNA: TGTGCCAGCAGCCCCCGGACAGGGCGGACCTCTGGGGCCAACGTCCTGACTTTC. Filled out from reference TRBV7-2 and TRBJ2-6, the complete variable domain reads GAGVSQSPSNKVTEKGKDVELRCDPISGHTALYWYRQSLGQGLEFLIYFQGNSAPDKSGLPSDRFSAERTGGSVSTLTIQRTQQEDSAVYLCASSPRTGRTSGANVLTFGAGSRLTVL.

Concerning this clone itself: The sample has other DNA sequences that encode this CDR3 too. This rearrangement joins TRBV18 to TRBJ2-3; D might be TRBD2 (5 bases). The germline V gene encodes CDR1 KGHSH and CDR2 LQKENI. The length of the CDR3 is 12 residues. The germline V and J ends were trimmed by 6 bases and 3 bases, with 7 bases remaining between them. This chain's CDR3 is CASSRGTDTQYF. CDR3 nucleotides: TGTGCCAGCTCTCGGGGAACAGATACGCAGTATTTT.

The genes are TRBV27 and TRBJ1-2; D might be TRBD1 (6 bases). In germline, CDR1 is MNHEY, CDR2 SMNVEV (reference sequence). The CDR3 contains 14 residues. Trimming shortened V by 3 bases and J by 5 bases, and 13 bases separated the two germline ends. CDR3 region: CASSFKQGAYGYTF. The CDR3 bases are TGTGCCAGCAGTTTTAAACAGGGCGCTTATGGCTACACCTTC.

This chain joins TRBV7-9 and TRBJ1-3; D unclear. The CDR3 covers 14 residues. Trimming removed 5 bases from V and 3 bases from J, with 11 bases in between. CDR1 SEHNR and CDR2 FQNEAQ come from the germline V gene (reference sequence). The CDR3 spells CASSRYEGGNTIYF. DNA for the CDR3: TGTGCCAGCAGCAGATACGAGGGTGGAAACACCATATATTTT.

V usage is TRBV7-9 and J usage is TRBJ2-1; perhaps TRBD1 as D (6 bases). Deletions cut 1 base from V and 7 bases from J, with 8 bases between. This CDR3 is 13 amino acids long. Germline V gene lookup returns CDR1 SEHNR and CDR2 FQNEAQ (reference sequence). The CDR3 spells CASSLGTENEQFF. Written as DNA, the CDR3 is TGTGCCAGCAGCTTAGGGACAGAGAATGAGCAGTTCTTC.

As to this clone: Mismatch with germline at one junction end may stem from a read error. This rearrangement joins TRBV27 to TRBJ1-1; TRBD1 is a possible D gene (6 bases). The CDR3 contains 12 residues. Germline-derived CDR1 and CDR2 are MNHEY and SMNVEV (reference sequence). CDR3 bases: TGTGCCAGCAGTTTATCGAGTACAGGGCAGGGCTTT. Protein sequence: CASSLSSTGQGF.

This clone was seen more than once but under ten times. This rearrangement joins TRBV2 to TRBJ2-7; tentative D call: TRBD1 (5 bases). The V end was cut by 5 bases, the J end by 6 bases, with 11 bases between. Germline CDR1 SNHLY, CDR2 FYNNEI. The CDR3 is 12 amino acids. In DNA, the CDR3 is TGTGCCAGCAGTAAGGACAACATCGAGCAGTACTTC. Translation gives CASSKDNIEQYF.

This clone came up a few times. V usage is TRBV28 and J usage is TRBJ2-7; the match to TRBD1 covers 8 bases. The CDR3 sequence is 13 residues long. With 11 bases clipped from V and 2 bases from J, the junction kept 8 bases outside the gene matches. In germline, CDR1 is MDHEN, CDR2 SYDVKM. The CDR3 nucleotides are TGTGCCGGCTCGGGACAGGTAGCCTACGAGCAGTACTTC. It specifies CAGSGQVAYEQYF.

The chain uses TRBV30 and TRBJ2-5, with 10 bases lining up with TRBD1. The J call may be wrong; the DNA end is better matched by TRBJ2-7. In germline, CDR1 is GTSNPN, CDR2 SVGIG (reference sequence). This CDR3 is 14 amino acids long. The CDR3 spells CAWGRDRGFGEQYF. The CDR3 nucleotides are TGTGCCTGGGGAAGGGACAGGGGATTCGGCGAGCAGTACTTC.

This clone showed up just a few times. V gene TRBV5-4 combines with J gene TRBJ2-1; 10 bases line up with TRBD1. Germline V gene lookup returns CDR1 SGHNT and CDR2 YYREEE (reference sequence). The CDR3 totals 16 residues. V lost 4 bases to trimming and J lost 0 bases; unmatched junction nucleotides: 4. CDR3 DNA sequence: TGTGCCAGCAGCCCGGGACAGGGGATCTCCTACAATGAGCAGTTCTTC. Its protein is CASSPGQGISYNEQFF.